Sequencing of this T cell receptor (beta chain) was carried out in a study of healthy donors' naive CD4 and CD8 T cells. A linear amplification protocol produced the TCR libraries from 450 to 500 ng of total RNA. MiXCR was run by TCRdb on the reads, yielding one entry per CDR3 protein. Among about 180,000 distinct CDR3 sequences listed, about 70% were seen once. Remarks on this clonotype: Its target is not known.

Study-level findings and limits: Most V and J genes were reportedly biased between naive CD4+ and CD8+ cells. Positive CDR3 charge linked to CD4+ cells, negative to CD8+ cells. Bias from naive T cell homeostatic proliferation was not addressed.

Per the germline V gene, CDR1 is SGHAT and CDR2 is FQDESV (reference sequence). V lost 5 bases and J lost 8, with 12 bases in between. The CDR3 loop spans 12 amino acids. The source is a pool of human donors in good health; the sample pools cells from several healthy donors. Sample: naive CD4+ and CD8+ T cells sorted from blood, pooled from several donors. This chain uses TRBV11-1 with TRBJ1-1, with D maybe TRBD1 (6 bases). CDR3 loop: CASSPGGIEAFF. CDR3 nucleotide sequence: TGTGCCAGCAGCCCTGGGGGCATCGAAGCTTTCTTT.